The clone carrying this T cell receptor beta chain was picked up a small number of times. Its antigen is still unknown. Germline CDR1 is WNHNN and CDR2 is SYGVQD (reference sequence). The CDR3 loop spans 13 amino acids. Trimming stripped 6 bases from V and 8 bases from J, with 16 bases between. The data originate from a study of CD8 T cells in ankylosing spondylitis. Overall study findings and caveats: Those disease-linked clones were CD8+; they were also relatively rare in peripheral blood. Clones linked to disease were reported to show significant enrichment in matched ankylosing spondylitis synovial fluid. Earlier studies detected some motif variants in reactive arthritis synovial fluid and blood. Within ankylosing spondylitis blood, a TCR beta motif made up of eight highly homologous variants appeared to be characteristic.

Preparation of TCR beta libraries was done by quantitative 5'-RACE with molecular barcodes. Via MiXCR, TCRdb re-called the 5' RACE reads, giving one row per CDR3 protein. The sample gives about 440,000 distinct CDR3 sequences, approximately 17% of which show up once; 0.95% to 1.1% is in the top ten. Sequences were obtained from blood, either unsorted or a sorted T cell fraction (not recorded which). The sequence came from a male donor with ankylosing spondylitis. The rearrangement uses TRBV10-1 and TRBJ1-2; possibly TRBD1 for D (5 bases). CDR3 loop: CASSQGASGGYTF. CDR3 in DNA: TGCGCCAGCAGCCAAGGGGCCTCCGGAGGCTACACCTTC.